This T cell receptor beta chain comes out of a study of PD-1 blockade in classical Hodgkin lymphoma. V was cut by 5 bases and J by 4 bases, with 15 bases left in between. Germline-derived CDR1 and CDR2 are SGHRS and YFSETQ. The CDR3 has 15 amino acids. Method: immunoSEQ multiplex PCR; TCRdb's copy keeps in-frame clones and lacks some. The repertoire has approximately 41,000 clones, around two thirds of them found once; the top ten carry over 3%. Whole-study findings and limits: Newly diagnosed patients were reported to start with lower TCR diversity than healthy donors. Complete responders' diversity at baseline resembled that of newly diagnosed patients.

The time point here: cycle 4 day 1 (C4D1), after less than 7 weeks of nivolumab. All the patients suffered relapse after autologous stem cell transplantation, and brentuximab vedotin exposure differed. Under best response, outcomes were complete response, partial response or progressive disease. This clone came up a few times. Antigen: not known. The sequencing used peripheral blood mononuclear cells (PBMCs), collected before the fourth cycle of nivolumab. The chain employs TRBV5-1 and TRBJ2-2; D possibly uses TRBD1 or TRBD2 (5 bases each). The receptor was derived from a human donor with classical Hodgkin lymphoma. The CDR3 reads CASRGVLSGTGELFF. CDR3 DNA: TGCGCCAGCAGGGGGGTCCTAAGTGGCACCGGGGAGCTGTTTTTT. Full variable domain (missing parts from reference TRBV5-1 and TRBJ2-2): KAGVTQTPRYLIKTRGQQVTLSCSPISGHRSVSWYQQTPGQGLQFLFEYFSETQRNKGNFPGRFSGRQFSNSRSEMNVSTLELGDSALYLCASRGVLSGTGELFFGEGSRLTVL.